The 5 T cell receptor beta chains below all came from one sample that was sequenced in a study of T cell responses to AZD1222 COVID-19 vaccine. Profiling relied on immunoSEQ multiplex PCR, and the TCRdb table lists in-frame clones only, not all of them. The table has 120,000 or so clones, approximately 85% seen once; the top ten hold around 4.6%. The sample in question was peripheral blood, obtained on day 0 of AZD1222 vaccination. All receptors come from an adult in good health.

The chain links TRBV9 to TRBJ1-1, with D possibly being TRBD1 (5 bases). The germline V and J ends were trimmed by 4 bases and 4 bases, with 14 bases remaining between them. Germline V gives CDR1 SGDLS, CDR2 YYNGEE. The CDR3 has 14 residues. The DNA for the CDR3 is TGTGCCAGCAGCACCGATTCGGGGGGCACTGAAGCTTTCTTT. Translated, it gives CASSTDSGGTEAFF.

The chain employs TRBV28 and TRBJ1-1; 9 positions agree with TRBD1. V lost 3 bases and J lost 4; bases outside the gene matches: 6. Germline lookup yields CDR1 MDHEN and CDR2 SYDVKM. The CDR3 totals 15 residues. The CDR3 DNA follows: TGTGCCAGCAGTTTCGACAGGGGGTTAGGCACTGAAGCTTTCTTT. Protein sequence: CASSFDRGLGTEAFF.

The chain employs TRBV30 and TRBJ2-7, with TRBD1 matching 7 bases. V gave up 3 bases and J gave up 2 bases; unmatched junction bases: 10. This CDR3 spans 15 amino acids. Germline V gene lookup returns CDR1 GTSNPN and CDR2 SVGIG (reference sequence). The CDR3 DNA is TGTGCCTGGAGCGACCGACAGGGTTGGACCTACGAGCAGTACTTC. It codes for CAWSDRQGWTYEQYF.

The J gene is TRBJ2-1, the V gene TRBV6-5; unclear D gene. CDR3 length: 13 residues. The germline CDR1 and CDR2 sequences are MNHEY and SVGAGI. The V end was cut by 2 bases, the J end by 6 bases, with 8 bases between. CDR3 coding DNA: TGTGCCAGCAGTTACAATCCCCTCAATGAGCAGTTCTTC. It specifies CASSYNPLNEQFF.

The gene calls are TRBV4-3 and TRBJ1-4, with 10 bases that match TRBD1. The CDR3 length is 15 residues. V gave up 1 base and J gave up 10 bases; unmatched junction bases: 6. Germline CDR1 and CDR2: LGHNA and YSLEER. The CDR3 is CASSQAGTGVGKLFF. The CDR3 DNA reads TGCGCCAGCAGCCAAGCCGGGACAGGGGTTGGAAAACTGTTTTTT.